A selection of T cell receptor beta chains follows, all from one sample in a study of PD-1 blockade in classical Hodgkin lymphoma. Only in-frame clones appear in the TCRdb table, and some are missing; sequencing was by immunoSEQ multiplex PCR. This sample carries about 7,000 clones, around 79% of them seen once, and the ten largest clones take 6.5% to 9.5%. Sequencing input: peripheral blood mononuclear cells (PBMCs). The source of these receptors is a human donor with classical Hodgkin lymphoma. Each CDR3 is given with its conserved first and last residue. D genes are given only for firm matches. Clone size is given for some rows only: seen once, a few or many times, or a class if the clone is expanded.

D gene	clone size	J gene	CDR3 length	V gene	CDR3 protein	CDR3 DNA
TRBD2	few	TRBJ2-2	16	TRBV5-8	CASSLAGEVDTGELFF	TGTGCCAGCAGCCTAGCGGGAGAGGTCGACACCGGGGAGCTGTTTTTT
-	-	TRBJ2-7	13	TRBV11-2	CASSLGWVYEQYF	TGTGCCAGCAGCTTAGGTTGGGTGTACGAGCAGTACTTC
-	-	TRBJ1-3	14	TRBV2	CATTTGSSGNTIYF	TGTGCCACAACAACAGGTTCCTCTGGAAACACCATATATTTT
TRBD2	-	TRBJ2-3	16	TRBV18	CASSPLSGRALGTQYF	TGTGCCAGCTCACCACTGAGCGGGAGGGCCCTTGGTACGCAGTATTTT
-	-	TRBJ2-7	13	TRBV25-1	CASSPSDSFEQYF	TGTGCCAGCAGTCCCTCCGACAGTTTCGAGCAGTACTTC
TRBD1	-	TRBJ2-7	15	TRBV28	CASSLRTGPLYEQYF	TGTGCCAGCAGTTTACGGACAGGCCCCCTCTACGAGCAGTACTTC
TRBD2	few	TRBJ2-1	15	TRBV6-6	CASSWLAGGGNEQFF	TGTGCCAGCAGTTGGCTAGCGGGGGGAGGGAATGAGCAGTTCTTC
-	-	TRBJ1-4	14	TRBV9	CASSRSGEREKLFF	TGTGCCAGCAGCCGATCAGGGGAACGCGAAAAACTGTTTTTT
TRBD2	-	TRBJ2-7	14	TRBV5-1	CASSLPRGGDEQYF	TGCGCCAGCAGCTTACCCCGGGGGGGCGACGAGCAGTACTTC
TRBD1	-	TRBJ1-2	14	TRBV5-1	CASSQTGTGGGYTF	TGCGCCAGCAGCCAAACCGGGACAGGGGGTGGCTACACCTTC
-	-	TRBJ2-3	13	TRBV6-1	CASRGSGTDTQYF	TGTGCCAGCAGAGGTAGCGGCACAGATACGCAGTATTTT
-	-	TRBJ2-7	15	TRBV7-9	CASSLQDRPPYEQYF	TGTGCCAGCAGCTTGCAGGACCGGCCCCCTTACGAGCAGTACTTC
TRBD2	few	TRBJ2-7	14	TRBV2	CASSWTSELGEQYF	TGTGCCAGCAGTTGGACTAGCGAGCTAGGCGAGCAGTACTTC
-	-	TRBJ1-3	17	TRBV5-1	CASSLDVGGISGNTIYF	TGCGCCAGCAGCTTGGATGTAGGGGGTATCTCTGGAAACACCATATATTTT
-	-	TRBJ2-3	14	TRBV2	CASSESISQDTQYF	TGTGCCAGCAGTGAATCGATTTCCCAGGATACGCAGTATTTT
-	few	TRBJ2-5	14	TRBV7-7	CASSLVAGSETQYF	TGTGCTAGCAGCTTAGTGGCAGGGAGTGAGACCCAGTACTTC
-	-	TRBJ2-7	16	TRBV4-2	CASSHTPGQGVIEQYF	TGTGCCAGCAGCCACACACCGGGACAAGGGGTGATCGAGCAGTACTTC
-	-	TRBJ2-1	11	TRBV7-9	CASTLTLEQFF	TGTGCCAGCACCCTGACCCTTGAGCAGTTCTTC
-	few	TRBJ1-1	13	TRBV6-5	CASSYERNTEAFF	TGTGCCAGCAGTTATGAGCGGAACACTGAAGCTTTCTTT
-	-	TRBJ1-1	13	TRBV18	CASSPDRSTEAFF	TGTGCCAGCTCACCAGACAGGAGCACTGAAGCTTTCTTT
TRBD1	-	TRBJ2-1	15	TRBV5-1	CASSLTPGGYNEQFF	TGCGCCAGCAGCTTGACTCCAGGGGGCTACAATGAGCAGTTCTTC
-	few	TRBJ1-1	13	TRBV2	CASSRTGSTEAFF	TGTGCCAGCAGTCGGACCGGGAGCACTGAAGCTTTCTTT
-	-	TRBJ2-3	18	TRBV5-1	CASSLPPGRDSGTDTQYF	TGCGCCAGCAGCTTGCCGCCCGGTCGGGACTCGGGCACAGATACGCAGTATTTT
TRBD2	-	TRBJ2-2	14	TRBV7-9	CASSPSGVTGELFF	TGTGCCAGCAGCCCTAGCGGAGTGACCGGGGAGCTGTTTTTT
-	-	TRBJ2-1	12	TRBV5-6	CASSLGSNEQFF	TGTGCCAGCAGCTTGGGGTCCAATGAGCAGTTCTTC
-	-	TRBJ2-2	14	TRBV9	CASSVGGGTGELFF	TGTGCCAGCAGCGTAGGGGGCGGAACCGGGGAGCTGTTTTTT
-	-	TRBJ2-3	13	TRBV7-2	CASSFAQADTQYF	TGTGCCAGCAGCTTTGCGCAGGCAGATACGCAGTATTTT
-	-	TRBJ2-3	13	TRBV5-1	CASSLGGTDTQYF	TGCGCCAGCAGCTTGGGTGGGACAGATACGCAGTATTTT
-	-	TRBJ1-6	15	TRBV5-1	CASSLEGGYNSPLHF	TGCGCCAGCAGCTTGGAGGGGGGTTATAATTCACCCCTCCACTTT
-	-	TRBJ2-7	15	TRBV2	CASKGGQDPIYEQYF	TGTGCCAGCAAGGGGGGGCAGGACCCAATATACGAGCAGTACTTC
TRBD1	-	TRBJ1-1	14	TRBV13	CASSATGVNTEAFF	TGTGCCAGCAGCGCCACAGGGGTGAACACTGAAGCTTTCTTT
-	once	TRBJ1-5	13	TRBV10-3	CAISEGLDQPQHF	TGTGCCATCAGTGAAGGGCTCGATCAGCCCCAGCATTTT
TRBD2	-	TRBJ2-6	20	TRBV4-1	CASSQDRIREGLGGANVLTF	TGCGCCAGCAGCCAAGATCGAATACGGGAGGGCCTAGGGGGGGCCAACGTCCTGACTTTC
TRBD2	-	TRBJ2-7	14	TRBV2	CASSLGLAVYEQYF	TGTGCCAGCAGTTTAGGACTAGCGGTTTACGAGCAGTACTTC
TRBD1	-	TRBJ2-7	16	TRBV15	CATSTLGQDQTYEQYF	TGTGCCACCAGCACCTTGGGACAGGATCAAACATACGAGCAGTACTTC
-	-	TRBJ1-3	13	TRBV7-3	CASSLEPGNTIYF	TGTGCCAGCAGCTTGGAACCTGGAAACACCATATATTTT
-	-	TRBJ2-2	14	TRBV12-5	CASGWGLETGELFF	TGTGCTAGTGGTTGGGGACTTGAGACCGGGGAGCTGTTTTTT
-	-	TRBJ2-6	14	TRBV9	CASRAPTGANVLTF	TGTGCCAGCAGAGCTCCAACTGGGGCCAACGTCCTGACTTTC
TRBD1	-	TRBJ2-1	15	TRBV2	CASSALRGGAGEQFF	TGTGCCAGCAGCGCGCTTAGAGGGGGCGCAGGGGAGCAGTTCTTC
TRBD1	-	TRBJ1-2	15	TRBV6-1	CASSESWAGGYGYTF	TGTGCCAGCAGTGAATCTTGGGCAGGGGGCTATGGCTACACCTTC
TRBD1	-	TRBJ1-6	19	TRBV4-2	CASSQDRTGGSSYNSPLHF	TGTGCCAGCAGCCAAGATAGGACAGGGGGAAGCTCCTATAATTCACCCCTCCACTTT
-	-	TRBJ2-4	14	TRBV2	CASSAGYDKNIQYF	TGTGCCAGCAGTGCAGGGTACGACAAAAACATTCAGTACTTC
TRBD1	-	TRBJ1-2	13	TRBV5-1	CASSFGQGYGYTF	TGCGCCAGCAGCTTCGGACAGGGCTATGGCTACACCTTC
-	once	TRBJ2-6	14	TRBV10-1	CASIAQSRANVLTF	TGCGCCAGCATCGCACAAAGTCGGGCCAACGTCCTGACTTTC
-	-	TRBJ2-7	15	TRBV6-5	CASSYSGPSQYEQYF	TGTGCCAGCAGTTACTCTGGACCCTCCCAATACGAGCAGTACTTC
-	-	TRBJ2-3	15	TRBV6-1	CASNPDWGGADTQYF	TGTGCCAGCAACCCGGATTGGGGAGGCGCAGATACGCAGTATTTT
-	-	TRBJ2-7	13	TRBV11-3	CASSLDPGGEQYF	TGTGCCAGCAGCTTAGATCCCGGGGGAGAGCAGTACTTC
-	once	TRBJ2-7	14	TRBV7-9	CASSPKQSSYEQYF	TGTGCCAGCAGCCCTAAACAGAGTTCCTACGAGCAGTACTTC
TRBD2	few	TRBJ2-3	16	TRBV5-8	CASSLGEAGGTDTQYF	TGTGCCAGCAGCCTGGGGGAAGCGGGAGGGACAGATACGCAGTATTTT
TRBD1	-	TRBJ2-6	17	TRBV10-2	CASSRDSQLSGANVLTF	TGCGCCAGCAGTCGGGACAGTCAACTCTCTGGGGCCAACGTCCTGACTTTC
TRBD1	-	TRBJ1-1	13	TRBV6-1	CASSLQGITEAFF	TGTGCCAGCAGCCTACAGGGGATAACGGAAGCTTTCTTT
-	-	TRBJ1-4	15	TRBV5-6	CASSLAADLGEKLFF	TGTGCCAGCAGCTTGGCCGCAGACCTGGGAGAAAAACTGTTTTTT
TRBD2	-	TRBJ2-1	13	TRBV2	CASSEAQLAGSFF	TGTGCCAGCAGTGAAGCGCAGCTAGCGGGCAGTTTCTTC
-	-	TRBJ1-1	16	TRBV28	CASSRGGPAMNTEAFF	TGTGCCAGCAGCCGCGGAGGGCCAGCTATGAACACTGAAGCTTTCTTT